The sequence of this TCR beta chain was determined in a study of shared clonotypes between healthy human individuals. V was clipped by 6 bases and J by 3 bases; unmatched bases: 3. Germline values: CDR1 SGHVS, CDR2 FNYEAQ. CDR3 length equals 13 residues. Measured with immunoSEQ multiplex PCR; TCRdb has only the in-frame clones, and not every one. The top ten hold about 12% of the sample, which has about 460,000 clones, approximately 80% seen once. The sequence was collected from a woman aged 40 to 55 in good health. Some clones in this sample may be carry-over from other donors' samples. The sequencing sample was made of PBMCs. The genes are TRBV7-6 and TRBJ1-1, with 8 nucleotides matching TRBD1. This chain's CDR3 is CASSQGAHTEAFF. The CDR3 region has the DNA TGTGCCAGCAGTCAGGGGGCGCACACTGAAGCTTTCTTT.